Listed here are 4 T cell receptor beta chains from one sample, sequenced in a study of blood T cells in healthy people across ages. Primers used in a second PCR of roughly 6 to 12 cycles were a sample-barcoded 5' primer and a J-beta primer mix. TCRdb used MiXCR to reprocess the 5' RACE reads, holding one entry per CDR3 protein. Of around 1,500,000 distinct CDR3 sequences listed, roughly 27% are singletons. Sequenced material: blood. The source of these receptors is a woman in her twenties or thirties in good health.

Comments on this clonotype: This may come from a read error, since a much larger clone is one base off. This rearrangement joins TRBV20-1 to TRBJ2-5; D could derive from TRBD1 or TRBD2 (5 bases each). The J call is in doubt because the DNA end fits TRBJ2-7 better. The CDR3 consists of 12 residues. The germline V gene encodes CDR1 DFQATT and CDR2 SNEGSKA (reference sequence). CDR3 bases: TGCAGGGCTAGGGGACGGGCCTACGAGCAGTACTTC. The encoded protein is CRARGRAYEQYF.

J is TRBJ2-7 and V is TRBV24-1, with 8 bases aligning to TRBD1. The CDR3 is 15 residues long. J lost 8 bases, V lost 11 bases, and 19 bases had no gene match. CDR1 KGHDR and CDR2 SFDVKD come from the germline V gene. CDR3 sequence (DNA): TGTGCCAAGTCTCACCCAGACAGGGGTAGCCGCAAGCAGTACTTC. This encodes CAKSHPDRGSRKQYF.

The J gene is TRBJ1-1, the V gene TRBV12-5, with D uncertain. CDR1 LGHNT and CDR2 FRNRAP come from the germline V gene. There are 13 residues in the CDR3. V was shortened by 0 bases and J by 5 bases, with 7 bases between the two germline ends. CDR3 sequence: CASGLVVETEAFF. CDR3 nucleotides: TGTGCTAGTGGTTTGGTGGTAGAGACTGAAGCTTTCTTT.

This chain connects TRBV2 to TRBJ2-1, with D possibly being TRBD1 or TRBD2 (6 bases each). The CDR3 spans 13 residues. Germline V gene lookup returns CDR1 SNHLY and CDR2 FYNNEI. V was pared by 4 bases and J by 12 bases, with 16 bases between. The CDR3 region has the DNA TGTGCCAGCAGTGGCGACAGAGGGGGGCTGCAGTTCTTC. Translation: CASSGDRGGLQFF.